The sequence of this TCR beta chain was determined in a study of cytomegalovirus exposure and HLA in healthy donors. Study findings and constraints: Several V segments, TRBV6-2 and TRBV6-3 among them, could not be told apart and were dropped. CMV antigen specificity of three CMV-associated chains was confirmed in vitro.

Germline CDR1 and CDR2: KGHSH and LQKENI. After removal of 1 base from V and 4 bases from J, the junction contained 3 bases not matched to a gene. The CDR3 is 15 residues long. PCR used 60 Vbeta primers and 13 Jbeta primers. In the original workflow: About 83 million unique TCR beta chains, some 11 million shared, were counted in a later analysis. Here immunoSEQ multiplex PCR was the method, and the copy in TCRdb shows in-frame clones only, minus some. The V and J calls and clone size come from that table; D and trimming were worked out from the DNA. The table includes roughly 150,000 clones, roughly four fifths detected once. A remark on this clone: Its antigen is undetermined.

This rearrangement joins TRBV18 to TRBJ2-2; 7 bases align to TRBD1. Sample: PBMCs. This clonotype originated in a man aged 45-60 years in good health and CMV-seropositive. The CDR3 is CASSPQGAVTGELFF. The CDR3 DNA reads as TGTGCCAGCTCACCACAGGGGGCTGTCACCGGGGAGCTGTTTTTT.